The rows below give T cell receptor beta chains drawn from one sample of a study of blood T cell repertoires in COVID-19. Profiled with immunoSEQ multiplex PCR; TCRdb holds only in-frame clones, not every one. The data contain about 420,000 clones, approximately 90% of them singletons. The sequencing input was peripheral blood. Receptors were obtained from a man between 18 and 35 years old with COVID-19, enrolled during active disease. CDR3s include the opening cysteine and the closing phenylalanine or tryptophan. D genes are given only for firm matches. Clone size is stated in some rows and not others, as once, few, many or a class when expanded.

J | size | length | V | D | DNA | CDR3
TRBJ1-3 | - | 16 | TRBV19 | - | TGTGCCAGTAGTCACGTGACAGGTCTCTCTGGAAACACCATATATTTT | CASSHVTGLSGNTIYF
TRBJ2-5 | - | 11 | TRBV2 | - | TGTGCCACCGGACATGAAGAGACCCAGTACTTC | CATGHEETQYF
TRBJ1-2 | - | 11 | TRBV9 | - | TGTGCCAGCAGTCCCGGGTATGGCTACACCTTC | CASSPGYGYTF
TRBJ2-2 | - | 17 | TRBV7-3 | - | TGTGCCAGCAGCCCTAGCGGAGCGGGACAGAACACCGGGGAGCTGTTTTTT | CASSPSGAGQNTGELFF
TRBJ1-1 | - | 15 | TRBV6-4 | - | TGTGCCAGCAGTGCCCGGACTGGGATGAACACTGAAGCTTTCTTT | CASSARTGMNTEAFF
TRBJ1-1 | - | 15 | TRBV23-1 | - | TGCGCCAGCAGTCCCCTTCTATTGGGAGTTTATGAAGCTTTCTTT | CASSPLLLGVYEAFF
TRBJ2-2 | once | 15 | TRBV5-5 | - | TGTGCCAGCAGCTTGTGGGTAGCGGACACCGGGGAGCTGTTTTTT | CASSLWVADTGELFF
TRBJ2-1 | - | 13 | TRBV19 | - | TGTGCCACCAGGGAACTACTGTACAATGAGCAGTTCTTC | CATRELLYNEQFF
TRBJ1-1 | - | 13 | TRBV7-8 | - | TGTGCCAGCAGCTTAGGCGGGTTCACTGAAGCTTTCTTT | CASSLGGFTEAFF
TRBJ2-1 | once | 13 | TRBV30 | - | TGTGCCTGGAGTGAGGGGCCGCACAATGAGCAGTTCTTC | CAWSEGPHNEQFF
TRBJ1-1 | - | 15 | TRBV5-5 | TRBD1 | TGTGCCAGCAGCAGAACGGGACAGGTTGACCTCAAAGCTTTCTTT | CASSRTGQVDLKAFF
TRBJ1-1 | - | 16 | TRBV6-1 | - | TGTGCCAGCAGTGATATGAGGTCGATGGGGAACACTGAAGCTTTCTTT | CASSDMRSMGNTEAFF
TRBJ1-1 | - | 20 | TRBV4-2 | - | TGTGCCAGCAGCCAAGATTCTAGGGGACACCACTTCGAGGGGAACACTGAAGCTTTCTTT | CASSQDSRGHHFEGNTEAFF
TRBJ2-1 | - | 17 | TRBV6-1 | TRBD1 | TGTGCCAGCAGTGGTAAAGGGGGCGGCAGCTCCTACAATGAGCAGTTCTTC | CASSGKGGGSSYNEQFF
TRBJ2-2 | - | 13 | TRBV13 | - | TGTGCCAGCAGCCTACGGGGCACCGGGGAGCTGTTTTTT | CASSLRGTGELFF
TRBJ1-6 | - | 14 | TRBV6-5 | - | TGTGCCAGCAGTTATACACAGTATAATTCACCCCTCCACTTT | CASSYTQYNSPLHF
TRBJ1-6 | - | 14 | TRBV7-9 | - | TGTGCCAGCAGCCTAGACAGCCTGAATTCACCCCTCCACTTT | CASSLDSLNSPLHF
TRBJ2-1 | - | 19 | TRBV29-1 | TRBD2 | TGCAGCGTTGAAATTGAAGGGACTAGCGGGGAGGCCCCCTACAATGAGCAGTTCTTC | CSVEIEGTSGEAPYNEQFF
TRBJ1-6 | - | 14 | TRBV30 | - | TGTGCCTGGAGTGTAAACAGGGTTGGTTCACCCCTCCACTTT | CAWSVNRVGSPLHF
TRBJ1-2 | - | 15 | TRBV27 | - | TGTGCCAGCAGTTCCGCCAGGCTTCCAGGCTATGGCTACACCTTC | CASSSARLPGYGYTF
TRBJ2-2 | - | 20 | TRBV24-1 | - | TGTGCCACCAGTGGCCTTGAGAGGGGGATCGCCTTCAGAGGAACCGGGGAGCTGTTTTTT | CATSGLERGIAFRGTGELFF
TRBJ1-2 | - | 16 | TRBV2 | TRBD1 | TGTGCCAGCAGAAGATTCGGACAGGGCTCTCGGTATGGCTACACCTTC | CASRRFGQGSRYGYTF
TRBJ2-7 | - | 13 | TRBV30 | - | TGTGCCTGGAGTGGCTCACGGGTGGGCGAGCAGTACTTC | CAWSGSRVGEQYF
TRBJ1-5 | - | 16 | TRBV19 | TRBD1 | TGTGCCAGTAACCCCCGGACAGGCGTAAGATCGCAGCCCCAGCATTTT | CASNPRTGVRSQPQHF
TRBJ1-6 | once | 14 | TRBV27 | TRBD1 | TGTGCCAGCCGTTTTTGGACAGGGGGTTCACCCCTCCACTTT | CASRFWTGGSPLHF
TRBJ1-1 | - | 16 | TRBV7-9 | - | TGTGCCAGCAGCTTCCTACCAGGGTCGGGGGACACTGAAGCTTTCTTT | CASSFLPGSGDTEAFF
TRBJ2-4 | - | 12 | TRBV11-2 | - | TGTGCCAGCAGCCCCGGGTATGACATTCAGTACTTC | CASSPGYDIQYF
TRBJ2-7 | once | 14 | TRBV18 | - | TGTGCCAGCTCACCGTCTCCCTCGTCCTACGAGCAGTACTTC | CASSPSPSSYEQYF
TRBJ1-5 | - | 14 | TRBV4-1 | TRBD1 | TGCGCCAGCAGCCTACAGGGGGGAGGGCAGCCCCAGCATTTT | CASSLQGGGQPQHF
TRBJ1-2 | - | 18 | TRBV5-4 | - | TGTGCCAGCAGCTTGGCTCAGGGCGAGAATTCCCTAGACTATGGCTACACCTTC | CASSLAQGENSLDYGYTF
TRBJ2-7 | once | 15 | TRBV10-2 | TRBD2 | TGCGCCAGCAGAGAATCAGCGGGAGCTATACGCGAGCAGTACTTC | CASRESAGAIREQYF
TRBJ1-2 | - | 11 | TRBV20-1 | - | TGCAGTGCTATTGGCAACTATGGCTACACCTTC | CSAIGNYGYTF
TRBJ2-5 | - | 13 | TRBV9 | - | TGTGCCAGCAGCCTGAGGACTAAAGAGACCCAGTACTTC | CASSLRTKETQYF
TRBJ2-2 | - | 13 | TRBV6-1 | - | TGTGCCAGCAGTGATCCGGGGAGGAGGTCCCTGTTTTTT | CASSDPGRRSLFF
TRBJ2-2 | once | 17 | TRBV13 | TRBD2 | TGTGCCAGCATTAGCTCGGGACTAGCGGGTACCGCCGGGGAGCTGTTTTTT | CASISSGLAGTAGELFF
TRBJ2-5 | - | 16 | TRBV27 | - | TGTGCCAGCAGTTTCGTCCACACCAGGGTCAGGGAGACCCAGTACTTC | CASSFVHTRVRETQYF
TRBJ2-3 | - | 15 | TRBV9 | TRBD2 | TGTGCCAGCAGCGGGACTAGCGGGGGGGCCGATACGCAGTATTTT | CASSGTSGGADTQYF
TRBJ2-5 | - | 16 | TRBV5-6 | TRBD1 | TGTGCCAGCAGACGAACCGGGACAGGGCGCAAAGAGACCCAGTACTTC | CASRRTGTGRKETQYF
TRBJ2-1 | - | 14 | TRBV19 | TRBD2 | TGTGCCAGCACTACTAGCGGGAGTGGCAATGAGCAGTTCTTC | CASTTSGSGNEQFF
TRBJ1-5 | - | 16 | TRBV6-6 | TRBD1 | TGTGCCAGCACCCGACAGACAGGGGATGGCAATCAGCCCCAGCATTTT | CASTRQTGDGNQPQHF
TRBJ2-1 | - | 15 | TRBV10-2 | TRBD1 | TGCGCCAGCAGTGAGTGGACAGGGGGGTTGAGTGAGCAGTTCTTC | CASSEWTGGLSEQFF
TRBJ2-7 | - | 13 | TRBV4-1 | TRBD2 | TGCGCCGGGCGAACTAGCGGGGAAGAAGAGCAGTACTTC | CAGRTSGEEEQYF
TRBJ1-1 | - | 15 | TRBV20-1 | - | TGCAGTGCTAGTGTCATACGGGGGGCGAACACTGAAGCTTTCTTT | CSASVIRGANTEAFF
TRBJ2-1 | once | 14 | TRBV10-3 | - | TGTGCCATCATGCGGGATTACCTGAACAATGAGCAGTTCTTC | CAIMRDYLNNEQFF